This is a list of T cell receptor beta chains from one sample in a study of blood T cell repertoires in COVID-19. The protocol was immunoSEQ multiplex PCR, while the TCRdb copy is restricted to in-frame clones and leaves out a portion. The table records 300,000 or so clones, over 80% of them present only once. The sequenced sample consisted of peripheral blood. The source of these receptors is a woman in her thirties or forties who had recovered from COVID-19. Both conserved end residues are part of each CDR3. A D gene is named only where the DNA matches it firmly. Some rows mark clone size as missing; the rest say once, few, many or name a class of expanded clone.

j_gene | len | v_gene | abundance | d_gene | CDR3aa | CDR3nt
TRBJ1-2 | 13 | TRBV18 | once | TRBD1 | CASSRDRVYGYTF | TGTGCCAGCTCACGTGACAGGGTTTATGGCTACACCTTC
TRBJ2-3 | 15 | TRBV6-5 | - | TRBD2 | CASSRRLAATDTQYF | TGTGCCAGCAGTCGTCGACTAGCGGCGACAGATACGCAGTATTTT
TRBJ2-3 | 15 | TRBV27 | - | TRBD1 | CASSLYRGLSDTQYF | TGTGCCAGCAGTTTATACAGGGGGTTATCAGATACGCAGTATTTT
TRBJ1-2 | 14 | TRBV7-8 | - | TRBD1 | CASSPTNRGQGYTF | TGTGCCAGCAGCCCAACGAACAGGGGGCAGGGCTACACCTTC
TRBJ2-3 | 15 | TRBV7-8 | once | TRBD2 | CASSPHGGRADTQYF | TGTGCCAGCAGCCCCCACGGGGGGAGGGCAGATACGCAGTATTTT
TRBJ2-1 | 13 | TRBV15 | - | - | CATSRGPSGEQFF | TGTGCCACCAGCAGGGGGCCGTCCGGTGAGCAGTTCTTC
TRBJ1-2 | 20 | TRBV10-2 | - | - | CASSGAWPPRAPGGDYGYTF | TGCGCCAGCAGTGGGGCATGGCCTCCACGCGCCCCGGGGGGCGATTATGGCTACACCTTC
TRBJ2-7 | 14 | TRBV5-6 | - | TRBD1 | CASSFGGQGYEQYF | TGTGCCAGCAGCTTTGGGGGACAGGGCTACGAGCAGTACTTC
TRBJ2-3 | 16 | TRBV5-1 | - | - | CASSWGQGGSTDTQYF | TGCGCCAGCAGCTGGGGGCAGGGCGGCAGCACAGATACGCAGTATTTT
TRBJ2-1 | 17 | TRBV4-3 | - | - | CASSQQEDSPVFNEQFF | TGCGCCAGCAGCCAGCAAGAGGACTCGCCTGTTTTCAATGAGCAGTTCTTC
TRBJ2-1 | 14 | TRBV7-9 | few | - | CASSLVQSYNEQFF | TGTGCCAGCAGCTTAGTTCAGTCCTACAATGAGCAGTTCTTC
TRBJ2-1 | 13 | TRBV27 | - | TRBD1 | CASRLTGDLEQFF | TGTGCCAGCAGGTTAACAGGGGATCTTGAGCAGTTCTTC
TRBJ2-5 | 13 | TRBV6-5 | - | TRBD2 | CASRAGPQETQYF | TGTGCCAGCAGAGCGGGACCTCAAGAGACCCAGTACTTC
TRBJ2-7 | 15 | TRBV6-2/TRBV6-3 | once | TRBD1 | CASSQLRQGTGEQYF | TGTGCCAGCAGTCAACTTAGACAGGGGACCGGGGAGCAGTACTTC
TRBJ1-6 | 13 | TRBV7-2 | - | - | CASSLVFNSPLHF | TGTGCCAGCAGCTTAGTCTTCAATTCACCCCTCCACTTT
TRBJ2-7 | 15 | TRBV11-2 | - | - | CASSRPLGSAYEQYF | TGTGCCAGCAGCCGGCCATTGGGCAGTGCCTACGAGCAGTACTTC
TRBJ2-7 | 14 | TRBV5-1 | - | - | CASRGHAVAYEQYF | TGCGCCAGCAGGGGTCACGCGGTTGCCTACGAGCAGTACTTC
TRBJ1-1 | 13 | TRBV19 | - | - | CASMGRGFTEAFF | TGTGCCAGTATGGGGAGGGGGTTCACTGAAGCTTTCTTT
TRBJ1-2 | 15 | TRBV5-4 | - | - | CASSLAGAGLGGYTF | TGTGCCAGCAGCTTGGCCGGAGCGGGCCTAGGGGGCTACACCTTC
TRBJ1-1 | 11 | TRBV20-1 | - | - | CSATQNTEAFF | TGCAGTGCGACTCAGAACACTGAAGCTTTCTTT
TRBJ2-7 | 16 | TRBV9 | - | TRBD1 | CASSVDPGQGGYEQYF | TGTGCCAGCAGCGTAGACCCCGGACAGGGGGGCTACGAGCAGTACTTC
TRBJ1-2 | 12 | TRBV27 | - | - | CATLTGFSRYTF | TGTGCCACCCTGACAGGATTCAGCCGCTACACCTTC
TRBJ1-1 | 14 | TRBV7-2 | once | TRBD1 | CASSVDRGSTEAFF | TGTGCCAGCAGCGTAGACAGGGGGAGCACTGAAGCTTTCTTT
TRBJ1-2 | 12 | TRBV7-9 | - | - | CASSPSGDGYTF | TGTGCCAGCAGCCCCTCAGGGGACGGCTACACCTTC
TRBJ2-2 | 16 | TRBV2 | - | TRBD1 | CATPQAGTGTTGELFF | TGTGCCACGCCTCAAGCCGGGACAGGGACCACCGGGGAGCTGTTTTTT
TRBJ1-1 | 12 | TRBV6-5 | - | - | CASSRLDTEAFF | TGTGCCAGCAGTAGACTGGACACTGAAGCTTTCTTT
TRBJ2-7 | 13 | TRBV5-4 | - | TRBD1 | CASSLRGPYEQYF | TGTGCCAGCAGCTTGAGGGGGCCCTACGAGCAGTACTTC
TRBJ1-2 | 13 | TRBV12-3/TRBV12-4 | - | - | CASSLDSGGGYTF | TGTGCCAGCAGTTTAGATTCGGGGGGAGGCTACACCTTC
TRBJ2-1 | 15 | TRBV2 | - | TRBD1 | CASSEDRGLNNEQFF | TGTGCCAGCAGTGAAGACAGGGGGCTGAACAATGAGCAGTTCTTC
TRBJ2-5 | 13 | TRBV5-1 | - | - | CASSLNVQETQYF | TGCGCCAGCAGCTTGAATGTACAAGAGACCCAGTACTTC
TRBJ2-7 | 14 | TRBV30 | - | TRBD1 | CASTGTGRFYEQYF | TGTGCCTCTACAGGGACAGGGCGATTCTACGAGCAGTACTTC